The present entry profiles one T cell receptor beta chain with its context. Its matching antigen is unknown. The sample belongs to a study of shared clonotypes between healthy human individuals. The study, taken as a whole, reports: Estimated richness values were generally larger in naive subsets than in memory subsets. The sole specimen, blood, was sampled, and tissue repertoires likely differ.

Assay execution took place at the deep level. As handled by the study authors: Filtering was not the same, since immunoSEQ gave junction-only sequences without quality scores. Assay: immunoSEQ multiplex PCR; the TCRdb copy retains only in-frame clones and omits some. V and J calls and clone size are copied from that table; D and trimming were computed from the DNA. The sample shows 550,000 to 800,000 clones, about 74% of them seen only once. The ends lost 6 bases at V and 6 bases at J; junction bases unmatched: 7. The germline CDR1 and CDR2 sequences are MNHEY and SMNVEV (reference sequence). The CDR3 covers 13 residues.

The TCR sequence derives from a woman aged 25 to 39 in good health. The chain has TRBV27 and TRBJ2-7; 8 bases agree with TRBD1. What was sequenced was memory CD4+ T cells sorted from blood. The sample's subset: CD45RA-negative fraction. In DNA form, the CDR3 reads TGTGCCAGCAGCCAAAGACAGGGGACCGAGCAGTACTTC. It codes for CASSQRQGTEQYF.